This is a list of T cell receptor beta chains from one sample in a study of technical replicates of blood from several donors. Data came from immunoSEQ multiplex PCR; TCRdb stores just in-frame clones and leaves some out. The sample lists nearly 80,000 clones; approximately 93% were seen once. The sample comprised T cells isolated from PBMCs. The receptor source for this set is a human donor in good health. The CDR3 runs from the conserved cysteine through the conserved F or W. Fields, in order: J gene, V gene, clone size, D gene, CDR3 protein, CDR3 DNA. D genes are given only for firm matches. Clone size is shown for a subset of rows, as once, few, many or a class of expanded clone.

TRBJ1-4 TRBV6-5 - TRBD1 CASSPRTGGKKLFF TGTGCCAGCAGTCCCCGGACAGGGGGCAAAAAACTGTTTTTT
TRBJ1-5 TRBV28 - TRBD1 CASRMLTGYSNQPQHF TGTGCCAGCAGAATGCTGACAGGGTATAGCAATCAGCCCCAGCATTTT
TRBJ2-6 TRBV7-8 - TRBD1 CASSFLPTGSSGANVLTF TGTGCCAGCAGCTTCCTACCGACAGGGTCTTCTGGGGCCAACGTCCTGACTTTC
TRBJ2-7 TRBV29-1 - - CSVGRSLEGYEQYF TGCAGCGTTGGTCGGTCGCTCGAGGGTTACGAGCAGTACTTC
TRBJ1-2 TRBV27 - - CASSIGQNYTF TGTGCCAGCAGCATAGGACAGAACTACACCTTC
TRBJ1-1 TRBV7-2 - TRBD1 CASSSDRGTEAFF TGTGCCAGCAGCTCGGACAGGGGCACTGAAGCTTTCTTT
TRBJ1-2 TRBV27 - TRBD1 CASASGQGISLGYTF TGTGCCAGCGCTAGTGGACAGGGGATATCATTAGGCTACACCTTC
TRBJ2-2 TRBV6-4 once - CASSETDTGELFF TGTGCCAGCAGTGAGACAGACACCGGGGAGCTGTTTTTT
TRBJ2-7 TRBV5-5 - TRBD1 CASSSGTGASSYEQYF TGTGCCAGCAGCTCCGGGACAGGGGCTAGCTCCTACGAGCAGTACTTC
TRBJ2-2 TRBV7-9 - - CASSLPDAVGELFF TGTGCCAGCAGCCTTCCCGATGCGGTCGGGGAGCTGTTTTTT
TRBJ1-2 TRBV7-9 - - CASSLGGPYGYTF TGTGCCAGCAGCTTGGGGGGTCCCTATGGCTACACCTTC
TRBJ2-3 TRBV6-6 - TRBD2 CASSTGTSGGTDTQYF TGTGCCAGCAGTACCGGGACTAGCGGAGGCACAGATACGCAGTATTTT
TRBJ1-1 TRBV7-9 - - CASSLGLSYTLGTEAFF TGTGCCAGCAGCCTCGGACTATCATACACCTTGGGAACTGAAGCTTTCTTT
TRBJ1-1 TRBV10-3 - TRBD1 CAITPSQGASTEAFF TGTGCCATCACCCCTTCCCAGGGGGCCTCTACTGAAGCTTTCTTT
TRBJ2-2 TRBV6-5 - - CASSLRENTGELFF TGTGCCAGCAGTCTCCGGGAAAACACCGGGGAGCTGTTTTTT
TRBJ1-1 TRBV28 - - CASSSGEDWTEAFF TGTGCCAGCAGCTCAGGGGAAGACTGGACTGAAGCTTTCTTT
TRBJ2-1 TRBV2 - TRBD2 CASSGASGYNEQFF TGTGCCAGCAGTGGGGCTAGCGGATACAATGAGCAGTTCTTC
TRBJ1-5 TRBV12-5 - TRBD1 CASGVGTGYQPQHF TGTGCTAGTGGGGTCGGGACAGGGTACCAGCCCCAGCATTTT
TRBJ1-2 TRBV27 - - CASSLNSNYGYTF TGTGCCAGCAGTTTAAACAGTAACTATGGCTACACCTTC
TRBJ2-7 TRBV11-3 - - CASSYSFSYEQYF TGTGCCAGCAGCTATTCCTTTTCCTACGAGCAGTACTTC
TRBJ2-1 TRBV6-4 once TRBD2 CASSHQLIAGPLLNEQFF TGTGCCAGCAGCCATCAACTCATAGCGGGGCCCCTATTAAATGAGCAGTTCTTC
TRBJ1-1 TRBV5-1 once - CASSLVAGANEAFF TGCGCCAGCAGCTTGGTTGCAGGGGCCAATGAAGCTTTCTTT
TRBJ2-1 TRBV20-1 once - CSARYGEQFF TGCAGTGCTAGATACGGGGAGCAGTTCTTC
TRBJ1-1 TRBV11-2 - TRBD1 CASSPGQGANTEAFF TGTGCCAGCAGCCCCGGACAGGGGGCTAACACTGAAGCTTTCTTT
TRBJ2-1 TRBV12-2 - - CASRPVRDSRYNEQFF TGTGCAAGTCGCCCAGTCCGGGACTCTAGATACAATGAGCAGTTCTTC
TRBJ2-5 TRBV11-3 - - CASSLGRSGETQYF TGTGCCAGCAGCTTAGGGCGGAGTGGGGAGACCCAGTACTTC
TRBJ2-3 TRBV28 once TRBD2 CASSLEGLAGEVDTQYF TGTGCCAGCAGTTTAGAAGGACTAGCGGGAGAAGTAGATACGCAGTATTTT
TRBJ2-1 TRBV6-1 - TRBD2 CASSEGLAGGIGEQFF TGTGCCAGCAGTGAAGGACTAGCGGGAGGGATTGGTGAGCAGTTCTTC
TRBJ2-3 TRBV7-8 - TRBD2 CASSLMSGTSTDTQYF TGTGCCAGCAGCCTTATGAGCGGGACTAGCACAGATACGCAGTATTTT
TRBJ2-7 TRBV28 - TRBD2 CASSLWGLAGGEQYF TGTGCCAGCAGTTTATGGGGACTAGCGGGAGGCGAGCAGTACTTC
TRBJ2-1 TRBV27 - - CASSFPTPRGVEQFF TGTGCCAGCAGTTTCCCAACGCCCAGGGGAGTTGAGCAGTTCTTC
TRBJ2-5 TRBV5-1 - - CASRESQETQYF TGCGCCAGCAGGGAGAGCCAAGAGACCCAGTACTTC
TRBJ2-3 TRBV6-1 - TRBD1 CASSGGTGLLDTQYF TGTGCCAGCAGTGGGGGGACAGGCCTTCTGGATACGCAGTATTTT
TRBJ2-7 TRBV6-1 once - CASSENGRWSSYEQYF TGTGCCAGCAGTGAAAACGGGAGATGGAGCTCCTACGAGCAGTACTTC
TRBJ2-1 TRBV4-1 - TRBD2 CASSQVWGLAGTDEQFF TGCGCCAGCAGCCAAGTATGGGGACTAGCGGGAACGGATGAGCAGTTCTTC
TRBJ1-2 TRBV6-6 - - CASSYKQGYGYTF TGTGCCAGCAGCTATAAACAGGGTTATGGCTACACCTTC
TRBJ1-1 TRBV6-5 - - CASSYSNGYTEAFF TGTGCCAGCAGTTACTCGAACGGGTACACTGAAGCTTTCTTT
TRBJ1-1 TRBV19 once - CASSPGIWDNHKMNTEAFF TGTGCCAGTAGTCCCGGGATCTGGGACAACCATAAAATGAACACTGAAGCTTTCTTT
TRBJ1-1 TRBV13 - - CASSLGQVNTEAFF TGTGCCAGCAGCTTAGGACAGGTGAACACTGAAGCTTTCTTT